The 14 T cell receptor beta chains below were found in one sample sequenced in a study of breast tumors, draining lymph nodes, adjacent tissues (dated by TCRdb to about 2016). Library generation was performed with multiplex PCR. TCRdb shows the sequencer as Illumina HiSeq 2000. Using fastp at Q25 and MiXCR, TCRdb reprocessed the public reads and kept productive beta chains. Merged by CDR3 protein, the rows form single entries marked with the most common genes and DNA. Here the sample has 25,000 to 40,000 distinct CDR3 sequences; approximately 57% occur a single time. The biggest ten clones account for about 18% of the sample. The material sequenced was breast tumor tissue. These receptors were obtained from a female donor with breast cancer. Some clones in this sample may be carry-over from other donors' samples.

J is TRBJ2-7 and V is TRBV10-2, with TRBD2 as a possible D gene (6 bases). This CDR3 region has 14 residues. V lost 10 bases to trimming and J lost 0 bases, with 16 bases between them. Germline lookup yields CDR1 WSHSY and CDR2 SAAADI. The CDR3 loop is CATLEGRISYEQYF. For the CDR3, the DNA is TGCGCCACCCTGGAGGGACGGATCTCCTACGAGCAGTACTTC.

This clonotype appeared many times. The V and J genes are TRBV6-5 and TRBJ2-1, with TRBD2 identical over 10 bases. CDR1 is MNHEY, CDR2 SVGAGI, per germline. This CDR3 is built from 15 residues. Losses at the gene ends were 4 bases for V and 6 bases for J; bases not matched to a gene: 6. CDR3 sequence: CASSSLAGDFNEQFF. As DNA, the CDR3 is TGTGCCAGCAGTTCCCTAGCGGGAGATTTCAATGAGCAGTTCTTC.

V and J are TRBV11-2 and TRBJ2-7; no clear D. This CDR3 is built from 15 residues. Germline V gives CDR1 SGHAT, CDR2 FQNNGV. The V end lost 5 bases, the J end lost 7 bases, and 21 bases lay between the germline ends. The DNA of the CDR3 is TGTGCCAGCAGCAAAGCCGGCGACGCCCCTATGGAGCAGTACTTC. It is translated as CASSKAGDAPMEQYF.

This clonotype occurred a few times. This chain joins TRBV4-3 and TRBJ1-1, with 7 bases matching TRBD1. After removal of 5 bases from V and 0 bases from J, the junction contained 3 bases not matched to a gene. Germline lookup yields CDR1 LGHNA and CDR2 YSLEER. The CDR3 runs 14 residues. The CDR3 reads CASSLQGMNTEAFF. CDR3 nucleotide sequence: TGCGCCAGCAGCTTACAGGGGATGAACACTGAAGCTTTCTTT.

The table lists this clonotype with a few counts. A much larger clone lies one base from this, so it may be a read error. The gene calls are TRBV11-2 and TRBJ2-5, with D tentatively TRBD1 (6 bases). Germline CDR1 is SGHAT and CDR2 is FQNNGV. This CDR3 is built from 11 residues. For the CDR3, the DNA is TGTGCCAGCAGAGAGGGGGAGACCCCGTGCTTC. Its translation: CASREGETPCF.

This clonotype appeared many times. The chain is built from TRBV28 and TRBJ1-3; a weak D match, TRBD1 (5 bases). This CDR3 comprises 17 residues. V was clipped by 2 bases and J by 4 bases, with 18 bases between them. The germline CDR1 and CDR2 sequences are MDHEN and SYDVKM. CDR3 sequence reads: CASSLRWGGGSGNTIYF. CDR3 nucleotide sequence: TGTGCCAGCAGTTTAAGATGGGGTGGGGGTTCAGGAAACACCATATATTTT.

The rearrangement uses TRBV7-9 and TRBJ2-3, with 14 bases matching TRBD2. The CDR3 contains 19 residues. Trimming at V came to 5 bases and at J to 4 bases, leaving 14 bases not matched to a gene. The germline gives CDR1 SEHNR, CDR2 FQNEAQ (reference sequence). CDR3 in DNA: TGTGCCAGCAGCCACGGGACTAGCGGGAGTCGGGGAGGCGCAGATACGCAGTATTTT. Protein sequence: CASSHGTSGSRGGADTQYF.

The chain uses TRBV29-1 and TRBJ2-2; the D gene is possibly TRBD2 (5 bases). CDR3 length: 15 amino acids. V lost 7 bases to trimming and J lost 4 bases, with 19 bases between them. The germline CDR1 and CDR2 sequences are SQVTM and ANQGSEA. The CDR3 DNA sequence: TGCAGCGCAGGATTTGGCGGGCCACTCACCGGGGAGCTGTTTTTT. Its protein is CSAGFGGPLTGELFF.

A note on this clonotype: At one of its ends the junction is not consistent with the germline gene, which may arise from a read error. This chain connects TRBV4-1 to TRBJ2-7; 8 positions agree with TRBD1. The CDR3 runs to 14 residues. Germline lookup yields CDR1 MGHRA and CDR2 YSYEKL. For the CDR3, the DNA is TGTGCCAGCAGCCAACCGGGACAGGTGCCCGAGCAGTACTTC. Protein product: CASSQPGQVPEQYF.

This clonotype was found many times. V gene TRBV6-2 or TRBV6-3 combines with J gene TRBJ2-5, with D tentatively TRBD1 (6 bases). CDR3 length equals 18 residues. Between the trimmed V and J ends, which lost 0 bases and 5 bases, there was a span of 22 bases. The germline V gene has CDR1 MNHEY and CDR2 SVGEGT. In DNA form, the CDR3 reads TGTGCCAGCAGTTACTCGATCCTTCCGAGAACAGGGTTGGAGACCCAGTACTTC. It is translated as CASSYSILPRTGLETQYF.

By proportion, this clonotype is hyperexpanded (1% or more). The rearrangement links TRBV29-1 to TRBJ1-4, with D hard to call. This CDR3 has 17 residues. V shed 0 bases and J shed 3 bases, with 17 bases lying between them. Germline loops: CDR1 SQVTM, CDR2 ANQGSEA. DNA of the CDR3: TGCAGCGTTGAAGAAAGGTTACGTCCTGGGGCTAATGAAAAACTGTTTTTT. Translation gives CSVEERLRPGANEKLFF.

The chain joins TRBV7-3 to TRBJ1-3; tentatively, D is TRBD1 (5 bases). The CDR3 totals 13 residues. CDR1 is SGHTA and CDR2 is FQGTGA in the germline V gene. The V and J ends lost 4 bases and 8 bases respectively, with 12 bases between them. The CDR3 region is CASSYSGGYTIYF. CDR3 in DNA: TGTGCCAGCAGCTATAGCGGGGGATACACCATATATTTT.

The rearrangement links TRBV19 to TRBJ2-1; 9 bases align to TRBD1. V shed 6 bases, J shed 8 bases, and the junction held 8 bases outside the gene matches. Germline CDR1 and CDR2: LNHDA and SQIVND (reference sequence). There are 14 residues in the CDR3. The CDR3 DNA follows: TGTGCCAGTAGGACAGGGGGGACTTGGGATGAGCAGTTCTTC. Amino acids: CASRTGGTWDEQFF. Full variable domain (missing parts from reference TRBV19 and TRBJ2-1): DGGITQSPKYLFRKEGQNVTLSCEQNLNHDAMYWYRQDPGQGLRLIYYSQIVNDFQKGDIAEGYSVSREKKESFPLTVTSAQKNPTAFYLCASRTGGTWDEQFFGPGTRLTVL.

The genes are TRBV5-5 and TRBJ1-6, with 7 bases lining up with TRBD1. Germline CDR1 SGHKS, CDR2 YYEKEE (reference sequence). The CDR3 has 14 residues. The V gene end was trimmed by 0 bases and the J gene end by 10 bases; junction bases not matched to a gene: 4. The CDR3 DNA reads TGTGCCAGCAGCTTGGAGGGGGCGCGGTCACCCCTCCACTTT. Its protein product is CASSLEGARSPLHF.